This T cell receptor (beta chain) was retrieved from a study of OX40 agonist ivuxolimab in advanced cancers. Study-level background: With a range of about 20 to 79, age averaged roughly 60 years, and around 80% were male. In three patients, partial responses were observed, one with hepatocellular carcinoma and two with cutaneous melanoma. Study observations and caveats: Blood T cells, both CD4+ and CD8+, expanded clonally by week 6 at 0.1 to 3.0 mg/kg.

The CDR3 consists of 18 residues. J was trimmed by 3 bases and V by 0 bases; bases with no gene match: 12. Germline CDR1 LGHNT, CDR2 FRNRAP. A remark on this clone: Its cognate antigen is unknown.

Libraries were prepared by immunoSEQ multiplex PCR; TCRdb keeps only in-frame clonotypes and omits some of them. Of tens of thousands of clones listed, around nine tenths were seen once; the top ten hold around 2.6%. Material: CD4+ or CD8+ T cells sorted from blood, obtained in a trial of the OX40 agonist ivuxolimab. This TCR came from an adult with an advanced solid tumor such as melanoma, head and neck, liver or kidney cancer. The chain has TRBV12-5 and TRBJ2-7; TRBD2 matches 9 bases. CDR3 sequence (DNA): TGTGCTAGTGGTTTGGTACGTAAGGTTGGAGCGGGAGGCTACGAGCAGTACTTC. This sequence encodes CASGLVRKVGAGGYEQYF.